This TCR beta chain was retrieved from a study of cytomegalovirus exposure and HLA in healthy donors. Study-wide findings and caveats: Analysis was performed later, and it showed HLA-associated TCR beta chains to be more clonally expanded than equally common others.

CDR3 length: 14 amino acids. J lost 4 bases, V lost 8 bases, and 11 bases had no gene match. Per the germline V gene, CDR1 is SQVTM and CDR2 is ANQGSEA. This PCR relied on a set of 60 Vbeta primers and 13 Jbeta primers. Here immunoSEQ multiplex PCR was the method, and the copy in TCRdb shows in-frame clones only, minus some. Among 100,000 to 150,000 clones listed, roughly 17% were seen once. This clone was found a few times. The antigen remains unidentified. The sequenced material came from PBMCs. This rearrangement joins TRBV29-1 to TRBJ2-1, with 7 bases lining up with TRBD2. This sequence was found in a female donor in good health and CMV-seropositive. The CDR3 sequence: CSLHVASGYNEQFF. CDR3 sequence (DNA): TGCAGCCTACATGTCGCTAGCGGATACAATGAGCAGTTCTTC.